The 14 T cell receptor beta chains below were found in one sample sequenced in a study of blood T cell repertoires in COVID-19. The table came from immunoSEQ multiplex PCR; TCRdb's copy has only in-frame clones and leaves some out. The table has roughly 300,000 clones, 88% seen once. The source material was peripheral blood. Receptors were obtained from a man in his late teens or twenties with active or convalescent COVID-19.

The gene calls are TRBV29-1 and TRBJ1-1; possible D gene TRBD1, 6 bases. With 4 bases removed from V and 3 bases from J, the gap between germline ends came to 12 bases. The CDR3 spans 13 residues. From germline, CDR1 is SQVTM and CDR2 ANQGSEA. The CDR3 bases are TGCAGCGTTGGACAGGTCGCTTACACTGAAGCTTTCTTT. It yields the protein CSVGQVAYTEAFF. Variable domain in full (rest from reference TRBV29-1 and TRBJ1-1): SAVISQKPSRDICQRGTSLTIQCQVDSQVTMMFWYRQQPGQSLTLIATANQGSEATYESGFVIDKFPISRPNLTFSTLTVSNMSPEDSSIYLCSVGQVAYTEAFFGQGTRLTVV.

V and J are TRBV5-4 and TRBJ2-5, with a tentative D call TRBD1 (5 bases). The CDR3 is 12 residues long. Trimming removed 0 bases at V and 7 bases at J, with 7 bases between. Germline V gene lookup returns CDR1 SGHNT and CDR2 YYREEE (reference sequence). In DNA form, the CDR3 reads TGTGCCAGCAGCTTGGATCAGGGGACCCAGTACTTC. This gives the protein CASSLDQGTQYF.

This chain connects TRBV6-5 to TRBJ2-7; 9 bases fit TRBD1. V shed 6 bases and J 5 bases; nucleotides not matched to a gene: 8. The CDR3 totals 14 residues. CDR1 MNHEY and CDR2 SVGAGI come from the germline V gene. Here the CDR3 reads CASSPGQGNDEQYF. CDR3 DNA: TGTGCCAGCAGCCCGGGACAGGGTAACGACGAGCAGTACTTC.

In this sample, this clone turned up a few times. V and J are TRBV19 and TRBJ1-2; 9 bases fit TRBD1. The germline CDR1 and CDR2 sequences are LNHDA and SQIVND (reference sequence). V was clipped by 6 bases and J by 7 bases; unmatched bases: 12. This CDR3 spans 15 amino acids. The DNA for the CDR3 is TGTGCCAGTAGCAATTCTTATTGGACAGGGGCTGGCTACACCTTC. Encoded protein: CASSNSYWTGAGYTF.

The chain is built from TRBV10-3 and TRBJ1-4; the D gene is possibly TRBD1 (6 bases). Trimming removed 5 bases from V and 7 bases from J, with 14 bases in between. The CDR3 consists of 14 residues. Germline loops: CDR1 ENHRY, CDR2 SYGVKD. The CDR3 sequence is CAISNQGSGEKLFF. As DNA, the CDR3 is TGTGCCATCAGTAATCAGGGGTCTGGTGAAAAACTGTTTTTT.

This clone was recorded once. CDR3 protein: CASSVGTGANEQFF. The CDR3 DNA is TGTGCCAGCAGCGTGGGGACAGGGGCGAATGAGCAGTTCTTC. This sequence joins TRBV5-6 and TRBJ2-1, with TRBD1 matching over 10 bases. The length of the CDR3 is 14 residues. Germline values: CDR1 SGHDT, CDR2 YYEEEE. The junction had 5 bases not matched to a gene; V was cut back by 4 bases and J by 7 bases.

The chain links TRBV4-1 to TRBJ1-1, with 10 bases aligning to TRBD1. Per the germline V gene, CDR1 is MGHRA and CDR2 is YSYEKL. The CDR3 runs to 15 residues. V was clipped by 2 bases and J by 3 bases; unmatched bases: 3. The CDR3 sequence is CASSQTGTGDTEAFF. CDR3 DNA sequence: TGCGCCAGCAGCCAAACCGGGACAGGGGACACTGAAGCTTTCTTT.

V usage is TRBV27 and J usage is TRBJ1-2, with a tentative D call TRBD1 (5 bases). V was pared by 6 bases and J by 6 bases, with 17 bases between. Germline loops: CDR1 MNHEY, CDR2 SMNVEV (reference sequence). This CDR3 region has 14 residues. DNA of the CDR3: TGTGCCAGCAGGCCAGGGTTAAACATTAATGGCTACACCTTC. This translates into CASRPGLNINGYTF.

This chain connects TRBV4-3 to TRBJ1-6; TRBD1 agrees at 9 bases. The germline V gene encodes CDR1 LGHNA and CDR2 YSLEER. V lost 2 bases and J lost 7; bases outside the gene matches: 9. The CDR3 runs to 17 residues. CDR3 residues: CASSQYLSGQGNSPLHF. The CDR3 DNA sequence: TGCGCCAGCAGCCAATATCTATCGGGACAGGGCAATTCACCCCTCCACTTT.

V and J are TRBV27 and TRBJ2-7, with 9 bases fitting TRBD2. With V trimmed by 3 bases and J by 4 bases, 7 bases remained unmatched. Germline V gene data show CDR1 as MNHEY and CDR2 as SMNVEV (reference sequence). The CDR3 contains 15 residues. The chain's CDR3 is CASSLWGGGAYEQYF. The CDR3 DNA follows: TGTGCCAGCAGTTTGTGGGGCGGGGGGGCGTACGAGCAGTACTTC.

The genes are TRBV9 and TRBJ1-3; 7 bases agree with TRBD1. Germline V lookup: CDR1 SGDLS, CDR2 YYNGEE. This CDR3 contains 15 residues. The ends lost 0 bases at V and 3 bases at J; junction bases unmatched: 3. CDR3 sequence: CASSVEGAHGNTIYF. The CDR3 DNA sequence: TGTGCCAGCAGCGTAGAGGGGGCGCATGGAAACACCATATATTTT.

The chain couples TRBV7-2 to TRBJ1-4; D gene unclear. Germline V lookup: CDR1 SGHTA, CDR2 FQGNSA. The CDR3 length is 14 residues. The V end was cut by 5 bases, the J end by 0 bases, with 7 bases between. The chain's CDR3 is CASSQSATNEKLFF. The CDR3 nucleotides are TGTGCCAGCAGCCAGAGCGCAACTAATGAAAAACTGTTTTTT. The full variable domain, with the rest looked up from reference TRBV7-2 and TRBJ1-4, is GAGVSQSPSNKVTEKGKDVELRCDPISGHTALYWYRQSLGQGLEFLIYFQGNSAPDKSGLPSDRFSAERTGGSVSTLTIQRTQQEDSAVYLCASSQSATNEKLFFGSGTQLSVL.

The chain has TRBV5-1 and TRBJ1-2; 9 bases map to TRBD1. Germline V gives CDR1 SGHRS, CDR2 YFSETQ. This CDR3 is 14 amino acids long. With V trimmed by 0 bases and J by 7 bases, 4 bases remained unmatched. CDR3 residues: CASSLGQGVGGYTF. In DNA, the CDR3 is TGCGCCAGCAGCTTGGGACAGGGGGTCGGTGGCTACACCTTC.

This rearrangement joins TRBV10-3 to TRBJ1-1, with a tentative D call TRBD1 (6 bases). Germline assignment: CDR1 ENHRY and CDR2 SYGVKD. Trimming removed 5 bases at V and 1 base at J, with 17 bases between. This CDR3 region has 16 residues. DNA of the CDR3: TGTGCCATCAGTCGCCGTCCGACAGGACAGAACACTGAAGCTTTCTTT. It yields the protein CAISRRPTGQNTEAFF.